This is a list of T cell receptor beta chains from one sample in a study of T cells after posttransplantation cyclophosphamide. Sequencing used immunoSEQ multiplex PCR; TCRdb keeps in-frame clones, though not all of them. Altogether 45,000 to 55,000 clones were found in the sample, and no singletons occur. The specimen sequenced was PBMCs. These receptors all stem from a man in his forties in good health, CMV-negative, and a related stem cell transplant donor. Both conserved end residues are part of each CDR3. The order of the fields is J gene, clone size, CDR3 length, V gene, D gene, CDR3 DNA, CDR3 protein. A D gene is named only where the DNA matches it firmly. Clone sizes are shown as how often the clone was seen (once, few, many) or a class if it is expanded.

j_call: TRBJ2-7
clone_size: many
cdr3_length: 13
v_call: TRBV28
d_call: -
cdr3_nt: TGTGCCACCCTGAGCGGGTTCGCCTACGAGCAGTACTTC
cdr3_aa: CATLSGFAYEQYF

j_call: TRBJ1-2
clone_size: many
cdr3_length: 14
v_call: TRBV11-2
d_call: -
cdr3_nt: TGTGCCAGCAGCTTAGTTATAGCTAACTATGGCTACACCTTC
cdr3_aa: CASSLVIANYGYTF

j_call: TRBJ2-7
clone_size: many
cdr3_length: 15
v_call: TRBV7-2
d_call: TRBD2
cdr3_nt: TGTGCCAGCAGCTTCCAAGCGGGGGGTTCCTACGAGCAGTACTTC
cdr3_aa: CASSFQAGGSYEQYF

j_call: TRBJ2-6
clone_size: many
cdr3_length: 16
v_call: TRBV5-1
d_call: -
cdr3_nt: TGCGCCAGCAGCTTCCTGACAGCCTCTGGGGCCAACGTCCTGACTTTC
cdr3_aa: CASSFLTASGANVLTF

j_call: TRBJ2-1
clone_size: many
cdr3_length: 14
v_call: TRBV11-2
d_call: TRBD1
cdr3_nt: TGTGCCAGCAGCTTGGACAGGGGAGGCAATGAGCAGTTCTTC
cdr3_aa: CASSLDRGGNEQFF

j_call: TRBJ2-7
clone_size: many
cdr3_length: 15
v_call: TRBV5-4
d_call: TRBD1
cdr3_nt: TGTGCCAGCAGCTGGGCCGACAGGGGACCCTACGAGCAGTACTTC
cdr3_aa: CASSWADRGPYEQYF

j_call: TRBJ1-2
clone_size: many
cdr3_length: 14
v_call: TRBV10-3
d_call: TRBD1
cdr3_nt: TGTGCCATCAGTGACCTAGACAGGGTCTATGGCTACACCTTC
cdr3_aa: CAISDLDRVYGYTF

j_call: TRBJ2-1
clone_size: many
cdr3_length: 16
v_call: TRBV7-3
d_call: TRBD2
cdr3_nt: TGTGCCAGCAGCACGGGACTAGCGGGAAAGGACAATGAGCAGTTCTTC
cdr3_aa: CASSTGLAGKDNEQFF

j_call: TRBJ2-7
clone_size: many
cdr3_length: 13
v_call: TRBV7-8
d_call: TRBD1
cdr3_nt: TGTGCCAGCAGCTGGGGACAGAACTACGAGCAGTACTTC
cdr3_aa: CASSWGQNYEQYF

j_call: TRBJ1-2
clone_size: many
cdr3_length: 15
v_call: TRBV27
d_call: TRBD1
cdr3_nt: TGTGCCAGCAGTTTATTGCCGGACAGGGGGTATGGCTACACCTTC
cdr3_aa: CASSLLPDRGYGYTF

j_call: TRBJ1-1
clone_size: many
cdr3_length: 14
v_call: TRBV2
d_call: -
cdr3_nt: TGTGCCAGCGAGACAGGCTTGTTGGGCACTGAAGCTTTCTTT
cdr3_aa: CASETGLLGTEAFF

j_call: TRBJ2-6
clone_size: many
cdr3_length: 14
v_call: TRBV5-1
d_call: TRBD1
cdr3_nt: TGCGCCAGCAGTACAGGGGATGGGGCCAACGTCCTGACTTTC
cdr3_aa: CASSTGDGANVLTF

j_call: TRBJ2-5
clone_size: many
cdr3_length: 12
v_call: TRBV30
d_call: TRBD2
cdr3_nt: TGTGCCTGGAGGGGACTAGCGGAGACCCAGTACTTC
cdr3_aa: CAWRGLAETQYF

j_call: TRBJ1-1
clone_size: many
cdr3_length: 12
v_call: TRBV6-6
d_call: -
cdr3_nt: TGTGCCAGCAGTCTTGGACTGCCCAAAGCTTTCTTT
cdr3_aa: CASSLGLPKAFF

j_call: TRBJ2-1
clone_size: many
cdr3_length: 16
v_call: TRBV30
d_call: TRBD2
cdr3_nt: TGTGCCTGGAGTGTAGTTGGGACTAGTTCTTTCAATGAGCAGTTCTTC
cdr3_aa: CAWSVVGTSSFNEQFF

j_call: TRBJ1-4
clone_size: many
cdr3_length: 16
v_call: TRBV7-6
d_call: TRBD1
cdr3_nt: TGTGCCAGCAGCCTCACCTACGGGACAGCGAATGAAAAACTGTTTTTT
cdr3_aa: CASSLTYGTANEKLFF

j_call: TRBJ2-7
clone_size: many
cdr3_length: 15
v_call: TRBV7-9
d_call: -
cdr3_nt: TGTGCCAGCAGCTTTACACATGATCCCTCCTACGAGCAGTACTTC
cdr3_aa: CASSFTHDPSYEQYF

j_call: TRBJ2-5
clone_size: many
cdr3_length: 14
v_call: TRBV11-3
d_call: -
cdr3_nt: TGTGCCAGCAGCCCGGGACTTTCTGAGGAGACCCAGTACTTC
cdr3_aa: CASSPGLSEETQYF

j_call: TRBJ2-3
clone_size: many
cdr3_length: 15
v_call: TRBV18
d_call: TRBD1
cdr3_nt: TGTGCCAGCTCACCACGGACAGGGCGCCCAGATACGCAGTATTTT
cdr3_aa: CASSPRTGRPDTQYF

j_call: TRBJ2-3
clone_size: many
cdr3_length: 13
v_call: TRBV2
d_call: TRBD2
cdr3_nt: TGTGCCAGCGGGCTAGCGGAAACAGATACGCAGTATTTT
cdr3_aa: CASGLAETDTQYF

j_call: TRBJ2-1
clone_size: many
cdr3_length: 12
v_call: TRBV7-9
d_call: -
cdr3_nt: TGTGCCAGCAGCTTGCTAGCTGGTGAGCAGTTCTTC
cdr3_aa: CASSLLAGEQFF

j_call: TRBJ1-2
clone_size: many
cdr3_length: 16
v_call: TRBV6-5
d_call: -
cdr3_nt: TGTGCCAGCAGTTACTCGGAACGACTTTCCTTATATGGCTACACCTTC
cdr3_aa: CASSYSERLSLYGYTF

j_call: TRBJ1-2
clone_size: many
cdr3_length: 14
v_call: TRBV11-2
d_call: -
cdr3_nt: TGTGCCAGCAGTTTACAGGGCAACTTCTATGGCTACACCTTC
cdr3_aa: CASSLQGNFYGYTF

j_call: TRBJ1-1
clone_size: many
cdr3_length: 13
v_call: TRBV4-2
d_call: -
cdr3_nt: TGTGCCAGCAGCCAAGAGGCAGACACTGAAGCTTTCTTT
cdr3_aa: CASSQEADTEAFF

j_call: TRBJ2-1
clone_size: few
cdr3_length: 15
v_call: TRBV27
d_call: -
cdr3_nt: TGTGCCAGCAAGAGGCAGGGACAAACCTACAATGAGCAGTTCTTC
cdr3_aa: CASKRQGQTYNEQFF

j_call: TRBJ2-1
clone_size: few
cdr3_length: 17
v_call: TRBV7-9
d_call: TRBD2
cdr3_nt: TGTGCCAGCAGCTTGCCCGCTAGCGGGACTACGTACAATGAGCAGTTCTTC
cdr3_aa: CASSLPASGTTYNEQFF

j_call: TRBJ2-1
clone_size: many
cdr3_length: 16
v_call: TRBV4-2
d_call: TRBD2
cdr3_nt: TGTGCCAGCAGCCAAGAGCCTGAGACTAGCGGCAATGAGCAGTTCTTC
cdr3_aa: CASSQEPETSGNEQFF

j_call: TRBJ1-2
clone_size: many
cdr3_length: 14
v_call: TRBV18
d_call: -
cdr3_nt: TGTGCCAGCTCACCATACACAGGGAAGGACGGCTACACCTTC
cdr3_aa: CASSPYTGKDGYTF

j_call: TRBJ2-7
clone_size: many
cdr3_length: 15
v_call: TRBV4-2
d_call: TRBD2
cdr3_nt: TGTGCCAGCAGCCAAGGAGCGGGAAGCTCCTACGAGCAGTACTTC
cdr3_aa: CASSQGAGSSYEQYF

j_call: TRBJ2-3
clone_size: many
cdr3_length: 16
v_call: TRBV19
d_call: TRBD1
cdr3_nt: TGTGCCAGTAGTACCCCCGGGACAGATAGCACAGATACGCAGTATTTT
cdr3_aa: CASSTPGTDSTDTQYF

j_call: TRBJ1-2
clone_size: many
cdr3_length: 15
v_call: TRBV5-1
d_call: TRBD1
cdr3_nt: TGCGCCAGCAGCTTATTCGGGACAGGGGAGGAAGGCTACACCTTC
cdr3_aa: CASSLFGTGEEGYTF

j_call: TRBJ2-5
clone_size: many
cdr3_length: 14
v_call: TRBV11-1
d_call: -
cdr3_nt: TGTGCCAGCAGCTTAGTCCTCGCCGGGGAGACCCAGTACTTC
cdr3_aa: CASSLVLAGETQYF

j_call: TRBJ1-1
clone_size: many
cdr3_length: 14
v_call: TRBV7-3
d_call: TRBD1
cdr3_nt: TGTGCCAGCAGCATGGACAGGGCAAACACTGAAGCTTTCTTT
cdr3_aa: CASSMDRANTEAFF

j_call: TRBJ1-5
clone_size: many
cdr3_length: 14
v_call: TRBV19
d_call: -
cdr3_nt: TGTGCCAGTGGGTCGACAGGCTCTAATCAGCCCCAGCATTTT
cdr3_aa: CASGSTGSNQPQHF

j_call: TRBJ2-2
clone_size: many
cdr3_length: 14
v_call: TRBV15
d_call: TRBD2
cdr3_nt: TGTGCCACCAGGCTAGCGGCTGCATCCGGGGAGCTGTTTTTT
cdr3_aa: CATRLAAASGELFF

j_call: TRBJ2-2
clone_size: many
cdr3_length: 16
v_call: TRBV25-1
d_call: TRBD1
cdr3_nt: TGTGCCAGCAGCCATCAGGGGGCTAGGGACACCGGGGAGCTGTTTTTT
cdr3_aa: CASSHQGARDTGELFF

j_call: TRBJ2-1
clone_size: many
cdr3_length: 15
v_call: TRBV9
d_call: TRBD2
cdr3_nt: TGTGCCAGCAGTTATCCGGGACTAGCGGGCAGTTTGCAGTTCTTC
cdr3_aa: CASSYPGLAGSLQFF

j_call: TRBJ1-1
clone_size: many
cdr3_length: 15
v_call: TRBV28
d_call: TRBD1
cdr3_nt: TGTGCCAGCACGACCGGGGCAGGGGGGAACACTGAAGCTTTCTTT
cdr3_aa: CASTTGAGGNTEAFF

j_call: TRBJ2-2
clone_size: many
cdr3_length: 12
v_call: TRBV7-8
d_call: -
cdr3_nt: TGTGCCAGCAGGAGGGATCCTGGGGAGCTGTTTTTT
cdr3_aa: CASRRDPGELFF

j_call: TRBJ2-6
clone_size: many
cdr3_length: 18
v_call: TRBV7-2
d_call: TRBD1
cdr3_nt: TGTGCCAGCACCGCCCGGACAGGGTCGTCCTCTGGGGCCAACGTCCTGACTTTC
cdr3_aa: CASTARTGSSSGANVLTF

j_call: TRBJ2-3
clone_size: many
cdr3_length: 16
v_call: TRBV19
d_call: TRBD2
cdr3_nt: TGTGCCAGTAGTCCAGGGACTAGCGGGATCACAGATACGCAGTATTTT
cdr3_aa: CASSPGTSGITDTQYF

j_call: TRBJ2-5
clone_size: many
cdr3_length: 11
v_call: TRBV30
d_call: -
cdr3_nt: TGTGCCTGGACAGAACAAGAGACCCAGTACTTC
cdr3_aa: CAWTEQETQYF

j_call: TRBJ2-7
clone_size: many
cdr3_length: 15
v_call: TRBV11-1
d_call: TRBD2
cdr3_nt: TGTGCCAGCAGCTTAGTAGCGGGAGTATCCTACGAGCAGTACTTC
cdr3_aa: CASSLVAGVSYEQYF

j_call: TRBJ1-5
clone_size: many
cdr3_length: 12
v_call: TRBV28
d_call: -
cdr3_nt: TGTGCCAGCTCCGGGGGCAATCAGCCCCAGCATTTT
cdr3_aa: CASSGGNQPQHF

j_call: TRBJ2-7
clone_size: few
cdr3_length: 18
v_call: TRBV5-1
d_call: TRBD2
cdr3_nt: TGCGCCAGCAGCCCACGTGGGGGACTAGCGGGCAGCTCCTACGAGCAGTACTTC
cdr3_aa: CASSPRGGLAGSSYEQYF

j_call: TRBJ1-3
clone_size: many
cdr3_length: 16
v_call: TRBV28
d_call: -
cdr3_nt: TGTGCCAGCAGAAAGTACGCAGGGGACTCTGGAAACACCATATATTTT
cdr3_aa: CASRKYAGDSGNTIYF

j_call: TRBJ1-1
clone_size: many
cdr3_length: 15
v_call: TRBV28
d_call: TRBD1
cdr3_nt: TGTGCCAGCAGTTTGGGGACAGGGGGCGGAACTGAAGCTTTCTTT
cdr3_aa: CASSLGTGGGTEAFF

j_call: TRBJ2-7
clone_size: many
cdr3_length: 16
v_call: TRBV27
d_call: TRBD2
cdr3_nt: TGTGCCAGCGCAACGGCGGGGGGACTCAGCTCCTACGAGCAGTACTTC
cdr3_aa: CASATAGGLSSYEQYF

j_call: TRBJ2-6
clone_size: few
cdr3_length: 15
v_call: TRBV6-1
d_call: TRBD2
cdr3_nt: TGTGCCAGTTACGGGGGGTCTTCTGGGGCCAACGTCCTGACTTTC
cdr3_aa: CASYGGSSGANVLTF

j_call: TRBJ1-1
clone_size: many
cdr3_length: 15
v_call: TRBV28
d_call: -
cdr3_nt: TGTGCCAGCAGTCCTAACTTAGGGGTTGGCACTGAAGCTTTCTTT
cdr3_aa: CASSPNLGVGTEAFF

j_call: TRBJ1-4
clone_size: many
cdr3_length: 14
v_call: TRBV19
d_call: -
cdr3_nt: TGTGCCAGTAGTGTGGACAGAGTGGCTGAAAAACTGTTTTTT
cdr3_aa: CASSVDRVAEKLFF

j_call: TRBJ1-2
clone_size: many
cdr3_length: 13
v_call: TRBV19
d_call: TRBD1
cdr3_nt: TGTGCCAGTAGTCCGACAGGGGCCTATGGCTACACCTTC
cdr3_aa: CASSPTGAYGYTF

j_call: TRBJ2-7
clone_size: many
cdr3_length: 15
v_call: TRBV7-2
d_call: -
cdr3_nt: TGTGCCAGCAGCCCCTTTGAGTCTTTGCTCTACGAGCAGTACTTC
cdr3_aa: CASSPFESLLYEQYF

j_call: TRBJ2-1
clone_size: many
cdr3_length: 16
v_call: TRBV28
d_call: TRBD2
cdr3_nt: TGTGCCAGCCGGACTAGCGCCAGTGGATCCTACAATGAGCAGTTCTTC
cdr3_aa: CASRTSASGSYNEQFF

j_call: TRBJ2-7
clone_size: many
cdr3_length: 14
v_call: TRBV27
d_call: -
cdr3_nt: TGTGCCAGCAGTTTGGTTCGGGGAGCCTACGAGCAGTACTTC
cdr3_aa: CASSLVRGAYEQYF

j_call: TRBJ1-2
clone_size: many
cdr3_length: 12
v_call: TRBV28
d_call: -
cdr3_nt: TGTGCCAGCAGTTTCATCTACCGGGGCTACACCTTC
cdr3_aa: CASSFIYRGYTF

j_call: TRBJ2-1
clone_size: many
cdr3_length: 14
v_call: TRBV14
d_call: TRBD2
cdr3_nt: TGTGCCAGCAGCCAAGAGGGACTAGCAAATGAGCAGTTCTTC
cdr3_aa: CASSQEGLANEQFF